This TCR beta chain is drawn from a study of blood T cell repertoires in COVID-19. Study as a whole: COVID-19 samples collected from the United States, Italy and Spain covered acute and convalescent phases. In each case, the material was cDNA or gDNA derived from T cells, B-cell-depleted T cells, or PBMCs.

Study processing details: Amplification of reference gene primers provided the estimated nucleated cell counts. Profiled with immunoSEQ multiplex PCR; TCRdb holds only in-frame clones, not every one. V, J and clone size are those of that table, while D and trimming were read from the DNA. The sample carries about 80,000 clones, more than 70% recorded once. Germline V gene data show CDR1 as GTSNPN and CDR2 as SVGIG (reference sequence). The V end was cut by 5 bases, the J end by 9 bases, with 16 bases between. The CDR3 loop spans 13 amino acids. Material: peripheral blood. V gene TRBV30 combines with J gene TRBJ1-4; tentative D call: TRBD1 (6 bases). The sequence was collected from a woman older than 75 with acute or convalescent COVID-19. CDR3 sequence reads: CAWGTGLAKKLFF. Here the CDR3 DNA reads TGTGCCTGGGGCACAGGGTTGGCTAAAAAACTGTTTTTT.